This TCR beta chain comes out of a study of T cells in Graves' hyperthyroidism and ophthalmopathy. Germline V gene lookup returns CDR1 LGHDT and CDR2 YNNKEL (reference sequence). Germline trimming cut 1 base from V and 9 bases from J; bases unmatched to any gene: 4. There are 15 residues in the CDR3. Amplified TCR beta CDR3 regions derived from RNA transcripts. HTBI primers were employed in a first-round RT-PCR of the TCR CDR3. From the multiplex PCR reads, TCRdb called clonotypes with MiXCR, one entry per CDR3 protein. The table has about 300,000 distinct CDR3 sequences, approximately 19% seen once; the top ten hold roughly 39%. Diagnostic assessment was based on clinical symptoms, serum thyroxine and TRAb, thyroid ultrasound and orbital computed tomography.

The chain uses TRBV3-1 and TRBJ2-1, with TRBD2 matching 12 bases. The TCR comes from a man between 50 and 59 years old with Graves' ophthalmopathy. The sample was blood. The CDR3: CASSQVASGRGEQFF. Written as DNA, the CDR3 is TGTGCCAGCAGCCAAGTAGCTAGCGGGAGGGGTGAGCAGTTCTTC.